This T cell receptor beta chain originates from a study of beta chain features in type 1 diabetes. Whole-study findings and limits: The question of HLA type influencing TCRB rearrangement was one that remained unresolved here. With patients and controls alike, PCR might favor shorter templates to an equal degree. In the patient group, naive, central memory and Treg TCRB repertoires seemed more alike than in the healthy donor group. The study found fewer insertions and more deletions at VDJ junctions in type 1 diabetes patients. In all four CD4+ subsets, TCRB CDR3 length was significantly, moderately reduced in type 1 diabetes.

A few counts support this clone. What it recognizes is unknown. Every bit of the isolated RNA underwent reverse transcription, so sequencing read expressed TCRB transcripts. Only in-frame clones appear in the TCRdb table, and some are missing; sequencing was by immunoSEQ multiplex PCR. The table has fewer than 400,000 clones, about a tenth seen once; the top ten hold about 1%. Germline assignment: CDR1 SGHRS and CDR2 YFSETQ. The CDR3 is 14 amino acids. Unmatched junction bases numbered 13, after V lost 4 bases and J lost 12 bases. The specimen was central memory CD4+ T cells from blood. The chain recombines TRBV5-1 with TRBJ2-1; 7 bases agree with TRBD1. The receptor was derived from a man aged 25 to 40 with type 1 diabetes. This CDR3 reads CASSPTGTEEGQFF. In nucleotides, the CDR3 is TGCGCCAGCAGCCCAACCGGGACAGAGGAAGGGCAGTTCTTC.